These 3 T cell receptor beta chains came from one sample sequenced in a study of blood T cell repertoires in COVID-19 (dated by TCRdb to 2018 to 2020). Library preparation was by the immunoSEQ multiplex PCR assay. TCRdb obtained this table from immuneACCESS and retained in-frame rearrangements with V and J assigned. These tables miss some clones; where compared with another copy, unresolved V genes account for less than half of the shortfall, and the remainder is unexplained. This sample has over 40,000 clones in its table, and just over 90% of those were observed once. The top ten hold about 5.1% of the sample. The material sequenced was peripheral blood. Source of these receptors: a man in his 70s with acute or convalescent COVID-19.

V is TRBV19 and J is TRBJ1-2, with D possibly TRBD1 on 6 matching bases. CDR1 is LNHDA and CDR2 is SQIVND in the germline V gene (reference sequence). Trimming removed 5 bases from V and 7 bases from J, with 14 bases in between. There are 13 residues in the CDR3. The CDR3 loop reads CASSGRGRGGYTF. The CDR3 DNA follows: TGTGCCAGTAGTGGCAGGGGCCGTGGTGGCTACACCTTC.

The chain's CDR3 is CASSLGTGFGNEQFF. The CDR3 DNA follows: TGTGCCAGCAGCTTAGGAACAGGTTTCGGCAATGAGCAGTTCTTC. The chain recombines TRBV7-6 with TRBJ2-1, with a weak D call TRBD1 (5 bases). The V end was cut by 1 base, the J end by 6 bases, with 13 bases between. Germline V CDR1 and CDR2: SGHVS, FNYEAQ. This CDR3 spans 15 amino acids.

The genes are TRBV2 and TRBJ1-4; TRBD1 might be the D (5 bases). Trimming pared 4 bases from V and 8 bases from J, leaving 8 bases between. The CDR3 consists of 12 residues. Germline CDR1 SNHLY, CDR2 FYNNEI. In DNA, the CDR3 is TGTGCCAGCAGTGGGGAGGGGGAAAAACTGTTTTTT. Its protein is CASSGEGEKLFF.